These 9 T cell receptor beta chains were all obtained from the same sample, sequenced in a study. TCRdb reanalysed the RT-PCR reads using MiXCR and keeps one entry per CDR3 protein. The sample lists more than 550,000 distinct CDR3 sequences, 14% occurring once. The sequencing input was memory CD4+ T cells from blood. The source is a female donor in good health, serving as a healthy control.

This clonotype has at least ten counts. CDR3 in DNA: TGTGCCAGCGGCCTCCTCATTGGGGGGCGCCGGGGAAACACCATATATTTT. This encodes CASGLLIGGRRGNTIYF. The chain links TRBV27 to TRBJ1-3, with D possibly TRBD1 on 6 matching bases. V lost 8 bases to trimming and J lost 4 bases, with 24 bases between them. Looked up from germline, CDR1 is MNHEY and CDR2 is SMNVEV (reference sequence). This CDR3 contains 17 residues.

This clonotype was counted only a few times. The J gene is TRBJ2-3, the V gene TRBV10-3; D is possibly TRBD2 (6 bases). This CDR3 contains 16 residues. V was pared by 4 bases and J by 2 bases, with 16 bases between. The germline V gene encodes CDR1 ENHRY and CDR2 SYGVKD. CDR3 nucleotide sequence: TGTGCCATCAGTGGCGGGGCACGCGCGGCCACAGATACGCAGTATTTT. Amino acid sequence: CAISGGARAATDTQYF.

The gene calls are TRBV5-5 and TRBJ1-2; TRBD1 matches at 8 bases. V lost 4 bases and J lost 5; bases outside the gene matches: 7. The CDR3 sequence is 14 residues long. Per the germline V gene, CDR1 is SGHKS and CDR2 is YYEKEE (reference sequence). As DNA, the CDR3 is TGTGCCAGCAGCACAACAGGGGGGGAGTATGGCTACACCTTC. It codes for CASSTTGGEYGYTF.

This clonotype was seen at least ten times. The J gene is TRBJ2-3, the V gene TRBV7-2; D is unresolved. V was trimmed by 5 bases and J by 9 bases, leaving 9 bases between them. Germline loops: CDR1 SGHTA, CDR2 FQGNSA. The length of the CDR3 is 11 residues. The CDR3 DNA follows: TGTGCCAGCAGCCCCCTTGGGACGCAGTATTTT. It translates to CASSPLGTQYF.

This clonotype was seen more than once but under ten times. V is TRBV5-1 and J is TRBJ2-1; D remains ambiguous. The CDR3 is made up of 14 amino acids. CDR1 SGHRS and CDR2 YFSETQ come from the germline V gene. V lost 3 bases to trimming and J lost 4 bases, with 11 bases between them. CDR3 in amino acids: CASSSQNRYNEQFF. The CDR3 DNA reads TGCGCCAGCAGCTCCCAGAACCGATACAATGAGCAGTTCTTC. Combining the CDR3 with reference TRBV5-1 and TRBJ2-1 gives the whole variable domain KAGVTQTPRYLIKTRGQQVTLSCSPISGHRSVSWYQQTPGQGLQFLFEYFSETQRNKGNFPGRFSGRQFSNSRSEMNVSTLELGDSALYLCASSSQNRYNEQFFGPGTRLTVL.

This clonotype was counted only a few times. V and J are TRBV5-6 and TRBJ2-7; 7 bases are shared with TRBD2. Germline CDR1 and CDR2: SGHDT and YYEEEE. J was trimmed by 0 bases and V by 5 bases; bases with no gene match: 8. CDR3 size: 15 residues. The CDR3 spells CASRKISSGSYEQYF. The DNA of the CDR3 is TGTGCCAGCAGGAAAATTTCTAGCGGCTCCTACGAGCAGTACTTC. The variable domain in full, with the rest retrieved from reference TRBV5-6 and TRBJ2-7, is DAGVTQSPTHLIKTRGQQVTLRCSPKSGHDTVSWYQQALGQGPQFIFQYYEEEERQRGNFPDRFSGHQFPNYSSELNVNALLLGDSALYLCASRKISSGSYEQYFGPGTRLTVT.

The chain recombines TRBV20-1 with TRBJ1-6, with D unclear. The CDR3 sequence is 11 residues long. The germline V and J ends were trimmed by 2 bases and 10 bases, with 6 bases remaining between them. Germline values: CDR1 DFQATT, CDR2 SNEGSKA (reference sequence). This chain's CDR3 is CSARLGSPLHF. For the CDR3, the DNA is TGCAGTGCTAGATTAGGGTCACCCCTCCACTTT.

This clonotype was counted many times. The rearrangement links TRBV7-2 to TRBJ1-4; 11 bases agree with TRBD1. The CDR3 loop spans 15 amino acids. J lost 8 bases, V lost 5 bases, and 7 bases had no gene match. The V gene's germline CDR1 is SGHTA and CDR2 FQGNSA. This chain's CDR3 is CASSGRTGGREKLFF. In DNA form, the CDR3 reads TGTGCCAGCAGCGGGAGGACAGGGGGCAGGGAAAAACTGTTTTTT.

In this sample, this clonotype turned up a few times. V and J are TRBV5-1 and TRBJ2-1; unclear D gene. The V end was cut by 0 bases, the J end by 5 bases, with 12 bases between. This CDR3 contains 15 residues. Germline V gives CDR1 SGHRS, CDR2 YFSETQ. CDR3 DNA: TGCGCCAGCAGCTTGGGACTTTCTCCCGACAATGAGCAGTTCTTC. Protein: CASSLGLSPDNEQFF.